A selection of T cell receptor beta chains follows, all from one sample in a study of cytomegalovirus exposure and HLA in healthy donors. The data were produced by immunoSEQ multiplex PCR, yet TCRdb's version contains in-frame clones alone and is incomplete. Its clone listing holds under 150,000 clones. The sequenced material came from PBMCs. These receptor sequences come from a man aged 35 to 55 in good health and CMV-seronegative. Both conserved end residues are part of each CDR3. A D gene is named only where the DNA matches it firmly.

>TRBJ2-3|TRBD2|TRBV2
TGTGCCAGCAGTGATAAGCGGGGGGGGAGCACAGATACGCAGTATTTT
CASSDKRGGSTDTQYF
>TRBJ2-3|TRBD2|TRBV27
TGTGCCAGCAGTTTGGGACCACTAGCGAGCACAGATACGCAGTATTTT
CASSLGPLASTDTQYF
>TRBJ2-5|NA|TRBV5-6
TGTGCCAGCAGCTTCCTTAGCGGAGAGACCCAGTACTTC
CASSFLSGETQYF
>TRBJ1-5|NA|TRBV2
TGTGCCAGCAAGGGACAATCTAGCAATCAGCCCCAGCATTTT
CASKGQSSNQPQHF
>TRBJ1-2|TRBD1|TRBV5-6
TGTGCCAGCAGCTTGGCGGGGGCAGGGGGTGGCTACACCTTC
CASSLAGAGGGYTF
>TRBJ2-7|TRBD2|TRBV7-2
TGTGCCAGCAGCTTCCGGCTAGCGGGGGGGCACGAGCAGTACTTC
CASSFRLAGGHEQYF
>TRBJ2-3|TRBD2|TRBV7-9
TGTGCCAGCAGCCGCGGACTAGCGGGGTCTGACACAGATACGCAGTATTTT
CASSRGLAGSDTDTQYF
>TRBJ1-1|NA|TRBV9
TGTGCCAGCAGCGTAGCTACGGATGGAGAGATGAACACTGAAGCTTTCTTT
CASSVATDGEMNTEAFF
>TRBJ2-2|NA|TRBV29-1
TGCAGCGTTGGGGGAGGAGGGGCGAACACCGGGGAGCTGTTTTTT
CSVGGGGANTGELFF
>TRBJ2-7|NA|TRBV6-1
TGTGCCACCTTGAGCTCCTACGAGCAGTACTTC
CATLSSYEQYF
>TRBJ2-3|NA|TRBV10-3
TGTGCCATCAGTGATGGGGGCCGTACAGATACGCAGTATTTT
CAISDGGRTDTQYF
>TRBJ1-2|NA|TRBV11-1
TGTGCCAGCAGCTTAGACAGTTCCTCCTACGGCTACACCTTC
CASSLDSSSYGYTF
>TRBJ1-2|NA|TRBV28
TGTGCCAGCAGCACCGGACGGCTGATACGGGGCTATGGCTACACCTTC
CASSTGRLIRGYGYTF
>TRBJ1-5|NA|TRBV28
TGTGCCAGCGCCCAGGGAGGCAGCAATCAGCCCCAGCATTTT
CASAQGGSNQPQHF
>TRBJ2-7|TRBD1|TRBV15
TGTGCCACCAGCAGATCTTTCCGACAGGGTACCTACGAGCAGTACTTC
CATSRSFRQGTYEQYF
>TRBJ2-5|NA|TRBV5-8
TGTGCCAGCAGTTCGGACAGAACGCTAAAAGAGACCCAGTACTTC
CASSSDRTLKETQYF
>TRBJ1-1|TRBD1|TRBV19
TGTGCCAGTAGTAGGGGGACAGGGAACACTGAAGCTTTCTTT
CASSRGTGNTEAFF
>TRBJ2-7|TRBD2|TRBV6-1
TGTGCCAGCAGTGGCCAGACTAGCGGGGTTAACGAGCAGTACTTC
CASSGQTSGVNEQYF
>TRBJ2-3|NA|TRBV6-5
TGTGCCAGCAGTCGAACCTTCGACCCAGGCACGACGCAGTATTTT
CASSRTFDPGTTQYF
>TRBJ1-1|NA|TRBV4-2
TGTGCCAGCAGCCAAGGACAGTTGAACACTGAAGCTTTCTTT
CASSQGQLNTEAFF
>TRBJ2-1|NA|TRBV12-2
TGTGCAGTAACTGGCCTAGCGCTTAGCTCCTACAATGAGCAGTTCTTC
CAVTGLALSSYNEQFF
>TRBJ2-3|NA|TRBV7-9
TGTGCCAGCAGCTCCCTCCGACTAGACGTAGGGACAGATACGCAGTATTTT
CASSSLRLDVGTDTQYF
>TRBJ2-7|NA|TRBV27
TGTGCCAGCAGTTTAAGGGGATCCTACGAGCAGTACTTC
CASSLRGSYEQYF
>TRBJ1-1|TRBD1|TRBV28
TGTGCCAGCAGCTCTGGACAGGGACCCCTGAACACTGAAGCTTTCTTT
CASSSGQGPLNTEAFF
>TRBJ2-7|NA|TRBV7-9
TGTGCCAGCAGCTTTTCAGCGGGTCGGGAGCAGTACTTC
CASSFSAGREQYF
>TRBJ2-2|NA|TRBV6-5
TGTGCCAGCGGGAGGGGGGGCCGAAACACCGGGGAGCTGTTTTTT
CASGRGGRNTGELFF
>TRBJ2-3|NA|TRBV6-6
TGTGCCAGCAGCCCGAGCTCCCTCGGCACAGATACGCAGTATTTT
CASSPSSLGTDTQYF
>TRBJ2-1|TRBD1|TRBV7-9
TGTGCCAGCAGCTTAGCAGGGGACAGATACAATGAGCAGTTCTTC
CASSLAGDRYNEQFF
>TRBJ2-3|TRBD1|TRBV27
TGTGCCAGCAGGTACCAGGGGGCGCGGGGCACAGATACGCAGTATTTT
CASRYQGARGTDTQYF
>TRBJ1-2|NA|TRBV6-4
TGTGCCAGCAGCCCCACCGGAGGCAGCTATGGCTACACCTTC
CASSPTGGSYGYTF
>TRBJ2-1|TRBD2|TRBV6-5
TGTGCCAGCAGTTACGGGAGCGGGGGGGGTTACAATGAGCAGTTCTTC
CASSYGSGGGYNEQFF
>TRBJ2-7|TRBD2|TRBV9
TGTGCCAGCAGCGTGACTAGCGGGGGAGCCTACGAGCAGTACTTC
CASSVTSGGAYEQYF
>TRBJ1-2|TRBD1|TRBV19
TGTGCCAGTTCCAAGACAGGGTCTGATGGCTACACCTTC
CASSKTGSDGYTF
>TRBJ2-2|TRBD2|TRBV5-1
TGCGCCAGCAGCGCCTTAGCGGGGGGGCCCGGGGAGCTGTTTTTT
CASSALAGGPGELFF
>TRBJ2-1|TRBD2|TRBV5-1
TGCGCCAGCAGCTGGTCGACTAGCGGGTCTTCCTACAATGAGCAGTTCTTC
CASSWSTSGSSYNEQFF
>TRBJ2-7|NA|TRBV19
TGTGCCAGTAGGGGAGGGGGCTACGAGCAGTACTTC
CASRGGGYEQYF
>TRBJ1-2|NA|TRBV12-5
TGTGCTAGTGGTTCCTCAGCTAACTATGGCTACACCTTC
CASGSSANYGYTF
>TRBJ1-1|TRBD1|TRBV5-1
TGCGCCAGCAGCTTGGAGGGGACAGGGGGGGACACTGAAGCTTTCTTT
CASSLEGTGGDTEAFF
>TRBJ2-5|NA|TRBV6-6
TGTGCCAGCAGCAACACTGGGGGGGAGACCCAGTACTTC
CASSNTGGETQYF
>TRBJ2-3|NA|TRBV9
TGTGCCAGCAGCGTAGGGCCCACAGATACGCAGTATTTT
CASSVGPTDTQYF
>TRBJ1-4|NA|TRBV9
TGTGCCAGCAGCTCTCGGGAGGGTATCTACGAAAAACTGTTTTTT
CASSSREGIYEKLFF
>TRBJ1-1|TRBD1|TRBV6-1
TGTGCCAGCAGTGAAGGAAGGGGGCGTCCTGAAGCTTTCTTT
CASSEGRGRPEAFF
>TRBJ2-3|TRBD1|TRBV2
TGTGCCAGCAGTAACGAGGGGGCCACAGATACGCAGTATTTT
CASSNEGATDTQYF
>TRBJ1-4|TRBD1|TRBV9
TGTGCCAGCAGCCCCCGACAGGGGATGGAACTGTTTTTT
CASSPRQGMELFF
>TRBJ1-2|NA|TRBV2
TGTGCCAGCCCGGGGTTGACTAACTATGGCTACACCTTC
CASPGLTNYGYTF